This paragraph reports one T cell receptor (beta chain). The CDR3 has 15 residues. Trimming took 7 bases from V and 0 from J, leaving 15 bases between them. Germline V lookup: CDR1 ENHRY, CDR2 SYGVKD. These data come from a study of T cell responses to AZD1222 COVID-19 vaccine. This table comes from immunoSEQ multiplex PCR, and its TCRdb copy is limited to in-frame clones, with some not included. This sample has about 120,000 clones, with 92% found just once. This sequence was found in an adult in good health. The J gene is TRBJ1-2, the V gene TRBV10-3; weak D call: TRBD1 (5 bases). Sequences were derived from peripheral blood, sampled on day 0 of AZD1222 vaccination. The DNA of the CDR3 is TGTGCCATCAACAGGTGGGTATTTACTAACTATGGCTACACCTTC. Its translation: CAINRWVFTNYGYTF.